The 3 T cell receptor beta chains in this list originate from one sample, sequenced in a study of CD8 T cells in Susac syndrome. Random-hexamer reverse transcription was applied to roughly 0.5 to 1 ug RNA. TCRdb called the immunoSEQ multiplex PCR reads again in MiXCR, with one record for every CDR3 protein. The table includes about 250,000 distinct CDR3 sequences, 93% detected once. Input material: CD4+ T cells from PBMCs. These receptors were taken from a human donor with multiple sclerosis.

The genes are TRBV6-1 and TRBJ2-7; D is undetermined. Looked up from germline, CDR1 is MNHNS and CDR2 is SASEGT. The CDR3 covers 12 residues. Trimming left V 4 bases short and J 3 bases short, with 7 bases between. The CDR3 sequence: CASSVQIYEQYF. CDR3 DNA: TGTGCCAGCAGTGTCCAGATCTACGAGCAGTACTTC.

The chain uses TRBV6-5 and TRBJ2-3; 11 positions agree with TRBD2. The junction had 6 bases not matched to a gene; V was cut back by 3 bases and J by 7 bases. This CDR3 region has 15 residues. In germline, CDR1 is MNHEY, CDR2 SVGAGI. The CDR3 coding sequence is TGTGCCAGCAGTTATAGGGGACTAGCGGTACATACGCAGTATTTT. Residues: CASSYRGLAVHTQYF.

The J gene is TRBJ2-4, the V gene TRBV30; D unresolved. V was cut by 2 bases and J by 0 bases, with 20 bases left in between. CDR1 is GTSNPN and CDR2 is SVGIG in the germline V gene (reference sequence). The CDR3 contains 18 residues. The CDR3 DNA sequence: TGTGCCTGGAGTCCATCTCCCCTTATGGGTGTAGCCAAAAACATTCAGTACTTC. Its translation: CAWSPSPLMGVAKNIQYF.